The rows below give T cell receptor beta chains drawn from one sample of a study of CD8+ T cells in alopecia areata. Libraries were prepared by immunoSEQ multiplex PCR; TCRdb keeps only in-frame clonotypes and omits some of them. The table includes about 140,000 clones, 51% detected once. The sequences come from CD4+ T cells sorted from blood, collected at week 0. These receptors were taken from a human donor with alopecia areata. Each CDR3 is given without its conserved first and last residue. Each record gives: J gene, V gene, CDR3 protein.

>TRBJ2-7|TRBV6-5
ASGTSNGGEQY
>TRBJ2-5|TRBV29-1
SAGGKGETQY
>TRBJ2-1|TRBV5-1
ASSPQGGLDEQF
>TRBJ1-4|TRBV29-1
SVEDRGEGEKLF
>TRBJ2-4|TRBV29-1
SFSRGLGIQY
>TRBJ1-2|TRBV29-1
SVEVGQGDGYT
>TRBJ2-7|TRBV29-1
SRTTGAHEQY
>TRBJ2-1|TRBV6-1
ASRERRLSSYNEQF
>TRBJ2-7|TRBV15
ATSRPGQSSYEQY
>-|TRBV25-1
ASSVGTGITGELF
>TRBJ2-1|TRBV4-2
ASSQNGRAGNEQF
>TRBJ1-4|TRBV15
ATSRDGGSNEKLF
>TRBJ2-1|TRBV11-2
ASSLDFLQQF
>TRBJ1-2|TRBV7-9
ASSKGDRIDYGYT
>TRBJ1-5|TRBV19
ATAPSVGQPQH
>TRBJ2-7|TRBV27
ASSLQTGGEQY